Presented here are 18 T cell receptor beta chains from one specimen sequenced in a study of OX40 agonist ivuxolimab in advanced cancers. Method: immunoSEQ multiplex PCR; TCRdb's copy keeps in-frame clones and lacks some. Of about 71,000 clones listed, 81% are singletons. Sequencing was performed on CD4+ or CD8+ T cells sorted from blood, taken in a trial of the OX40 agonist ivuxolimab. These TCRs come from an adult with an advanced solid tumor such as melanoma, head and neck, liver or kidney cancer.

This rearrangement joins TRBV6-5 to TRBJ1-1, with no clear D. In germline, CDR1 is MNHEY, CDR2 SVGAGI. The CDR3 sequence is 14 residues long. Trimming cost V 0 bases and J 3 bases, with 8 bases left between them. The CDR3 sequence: CASSYSASYTEAFF. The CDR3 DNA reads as TGTGCCAGCAGTTACTCGGCCAGCTACACTGAAGCTTTCTTT.

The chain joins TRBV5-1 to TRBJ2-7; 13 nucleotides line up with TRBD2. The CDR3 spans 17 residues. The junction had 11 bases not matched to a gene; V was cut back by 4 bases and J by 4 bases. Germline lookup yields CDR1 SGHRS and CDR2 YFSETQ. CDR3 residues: CASSLVLAGGPGYEQYF. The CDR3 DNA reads TGCGCCAGCAGCCTTGTACTAGCGGGAGGGCCTGGGTACGAGCAGTACTTC.

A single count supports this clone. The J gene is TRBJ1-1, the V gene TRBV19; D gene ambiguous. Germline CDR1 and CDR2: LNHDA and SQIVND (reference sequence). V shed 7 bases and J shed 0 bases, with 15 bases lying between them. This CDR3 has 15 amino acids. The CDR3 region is CASNAQFTLNTEAFF. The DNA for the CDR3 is TGTGCCAGTAATGCGCAGTTTACGTTGAACACTGAAGCTTTCTTT.

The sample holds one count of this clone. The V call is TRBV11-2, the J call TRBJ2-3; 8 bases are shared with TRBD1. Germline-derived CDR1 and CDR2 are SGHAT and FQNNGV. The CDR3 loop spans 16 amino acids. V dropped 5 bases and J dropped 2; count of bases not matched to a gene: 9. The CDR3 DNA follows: TGTGCCAGCAGCCTTCGGACAGGGCTTCCCACAGATACGCAGTATTTT. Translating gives CASSLRTGLPTDTQYF.

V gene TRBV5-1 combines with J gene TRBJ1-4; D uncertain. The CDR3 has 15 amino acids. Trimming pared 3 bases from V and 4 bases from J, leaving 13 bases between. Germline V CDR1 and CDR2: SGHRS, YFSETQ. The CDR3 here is CASSSVMGLNEKLFF. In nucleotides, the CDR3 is TGCGCCAGCAGCTCCGTAATGGGCCTTAATGAAAAACTGTTTTTT. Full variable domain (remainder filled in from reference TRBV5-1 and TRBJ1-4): KAGVTQTPRYLIKTRGQQVTLSCSPISGHRSVSWYQQTPGQGLQFLFEYFSETQRNKGNFPGRFSGRQFSNSRSEMNVSTLELGDSALYLCASSSVMGLNEKLFFGSGTQLSVL.

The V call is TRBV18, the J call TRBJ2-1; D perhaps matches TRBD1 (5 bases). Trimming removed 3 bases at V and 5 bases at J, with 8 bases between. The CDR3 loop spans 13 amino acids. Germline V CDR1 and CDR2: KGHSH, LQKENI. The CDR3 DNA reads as TGTGCCAGCTCACCTCTCAGGGACAATGAGCAGTTCTTC. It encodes CASSPLRDNEQFF.

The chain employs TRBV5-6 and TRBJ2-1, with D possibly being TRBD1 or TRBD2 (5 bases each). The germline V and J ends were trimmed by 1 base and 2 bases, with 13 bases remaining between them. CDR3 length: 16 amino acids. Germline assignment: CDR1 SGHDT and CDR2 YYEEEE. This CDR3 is CASSLYSGRAYNEQFF. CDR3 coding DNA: TGTGCCAGCAGCTTGTATTCGGGGCGAGCCTACAATGAGCAGTTCTTC.

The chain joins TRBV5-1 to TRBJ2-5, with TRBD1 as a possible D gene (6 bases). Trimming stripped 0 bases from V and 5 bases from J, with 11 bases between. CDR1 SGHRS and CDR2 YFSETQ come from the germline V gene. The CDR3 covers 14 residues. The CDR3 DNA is TGCGCCAGCAGCTTGGACCAGGGGACGGAGACCCAGTACTTC. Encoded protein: CASSLDQGTETQYF. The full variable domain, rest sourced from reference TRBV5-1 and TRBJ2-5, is KAGVTQTPRYLIKTRGQQVTLSCSPISGHRSVSWYQQTPGQGLQFLFEYFSETQRNKGNFPGRFSGRQFSNSRSEMNVSTLELGDSALYLCASSLDQGTETQYFGPGTRLLVL.

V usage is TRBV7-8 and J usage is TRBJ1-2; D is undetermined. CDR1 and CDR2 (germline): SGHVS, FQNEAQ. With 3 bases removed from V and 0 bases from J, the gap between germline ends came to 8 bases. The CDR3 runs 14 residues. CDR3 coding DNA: TGTGCCAGCAGCTTTTCACTGACTAACTATGGCTACACCTTC. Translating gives CASSFSLTNYGYTF.

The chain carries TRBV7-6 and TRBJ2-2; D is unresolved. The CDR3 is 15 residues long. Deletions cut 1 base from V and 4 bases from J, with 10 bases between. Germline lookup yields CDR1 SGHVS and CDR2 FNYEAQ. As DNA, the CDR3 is TGTGCCAGCAGCTTAGGGGTAGAGAGCACCGGGGAGCTGTTTTTT. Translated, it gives CASSLGVESTGELFF.

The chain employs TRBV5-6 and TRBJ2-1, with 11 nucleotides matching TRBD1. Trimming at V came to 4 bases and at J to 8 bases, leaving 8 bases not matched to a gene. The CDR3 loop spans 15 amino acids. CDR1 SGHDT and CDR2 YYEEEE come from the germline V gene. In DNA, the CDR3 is TGTGCCAGCAGCCGTAAAGGACAGGGGGCAGATGAGCAGTTCTTC. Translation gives CASSRKGQGADEQFF.

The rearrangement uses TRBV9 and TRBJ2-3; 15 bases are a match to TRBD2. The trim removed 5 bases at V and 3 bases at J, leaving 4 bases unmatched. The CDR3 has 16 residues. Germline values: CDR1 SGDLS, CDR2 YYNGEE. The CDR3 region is CASRGLAGGSTDTQYF. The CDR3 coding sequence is TGTGCCAGCAGGGGACTAGCGGGGGGATCAACAGATACGCAGTATTTT.

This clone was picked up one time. This chain's CDR3 is CASSNRQAAYNEQFF. As DNA, the CDR3 is TGTGCCAGTAGTAACCGGCAGGCGGCGTACAATGAGCAGTTCTTC. This sequence joins TRBV19 and TRBJ2-1; D gene unclear. Germline CDR1 reads LNHDA; CDR2 reads SQIVND (reference sequence). The CDR3 has 15 residues. V was clipped by 4 bases and J by 4 bases, with 14 bases between them.

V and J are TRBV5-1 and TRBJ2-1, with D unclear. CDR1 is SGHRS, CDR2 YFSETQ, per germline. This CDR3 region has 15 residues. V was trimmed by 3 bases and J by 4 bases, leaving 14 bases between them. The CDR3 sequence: CASSSNPMGYNEQFF. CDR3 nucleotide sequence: TGCGCCAGCAGCTCGAACCCTATGGGGTACAATGAGCAGTTCTTC.

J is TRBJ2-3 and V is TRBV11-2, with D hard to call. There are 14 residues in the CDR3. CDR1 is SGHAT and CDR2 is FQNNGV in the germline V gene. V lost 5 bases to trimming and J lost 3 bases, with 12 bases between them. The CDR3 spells CASSRLIGTDTQYF. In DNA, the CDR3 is TGTGCCAGCAGCCGCTTAATTGGGACAGATACGCAGTATTTT.

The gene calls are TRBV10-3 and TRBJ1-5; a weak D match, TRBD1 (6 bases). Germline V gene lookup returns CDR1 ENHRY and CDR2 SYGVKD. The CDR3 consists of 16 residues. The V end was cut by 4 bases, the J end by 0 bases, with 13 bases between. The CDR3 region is CAISAAGAPSNQPQHF. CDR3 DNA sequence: TGTGCCATCAGTGCCGCAGGGGCGCCTAGCAATCAGCCCCAGCATTTT.

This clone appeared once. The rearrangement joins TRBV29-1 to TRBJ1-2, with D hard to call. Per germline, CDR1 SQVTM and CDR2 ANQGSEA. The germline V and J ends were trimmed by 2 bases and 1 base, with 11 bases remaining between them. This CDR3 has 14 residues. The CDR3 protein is CSVESRTDNYGYTF. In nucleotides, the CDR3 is TGCAGCGTTGAATCCAGGACTGATAACTATGGCTACACCTTC.

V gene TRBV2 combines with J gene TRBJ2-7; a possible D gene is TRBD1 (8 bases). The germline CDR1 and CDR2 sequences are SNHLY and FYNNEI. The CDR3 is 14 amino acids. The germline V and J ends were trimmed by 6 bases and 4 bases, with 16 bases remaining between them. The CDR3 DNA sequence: TGTGCCAGCAGGGAACAGGGGGGGATTTACGAGCAGTACTTC. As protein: CASREQGGIYEQYF.